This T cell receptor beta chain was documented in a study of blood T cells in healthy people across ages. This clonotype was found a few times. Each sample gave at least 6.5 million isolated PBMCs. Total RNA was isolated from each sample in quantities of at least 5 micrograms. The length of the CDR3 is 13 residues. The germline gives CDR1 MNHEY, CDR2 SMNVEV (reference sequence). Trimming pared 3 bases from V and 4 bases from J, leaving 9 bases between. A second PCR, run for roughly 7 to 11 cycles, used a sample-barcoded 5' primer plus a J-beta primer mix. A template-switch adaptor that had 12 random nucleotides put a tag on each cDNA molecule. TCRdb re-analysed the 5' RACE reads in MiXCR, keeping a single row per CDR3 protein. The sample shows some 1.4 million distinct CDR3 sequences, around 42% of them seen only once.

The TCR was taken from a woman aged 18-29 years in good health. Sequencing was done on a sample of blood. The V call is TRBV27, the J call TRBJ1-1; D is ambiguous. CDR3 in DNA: TGTGCCAGCAGTTTGGGGATGCCCACTGAAGCTTTCTTT. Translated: CASSLGMPTEAFF.